This paragraph reports one T cell receptor beta chain. A sample-barcoded 5' primer and a J-beta primer mix were used in a second PCR of about 6 to 12 cycles. MiXCR was run by TCRdb on the 5' RACE reads, yielding one entry per CDR3 protein. Here the sample spans roughly 1.5 million distinct CDR3 sequences, approximately 39% being singletons. The V and J ends lost 4 bases and 4 bases respectively, with 29 bases between them. CDR1 is SGHDT and CDR2 is YYEEEE in the germline V gene. The CDR3 is 19 amino acids. PBMCs, at least 7 million per sample, were isolated. The sample originates from a study of blood T cells in healthy people across ages.

The chain is built from TRBV5-6 and TRBJ1-2; TRBD1 might be the D (6 bases). The sequence was obtained from a woman in her late teens or twenties in good health. Sample: blood. Here the CDR3 DNA reads TGTGCCAGCAGCCAGGGGTGGGTGTTGCAGGGGAGCAAAGGCTATGGCTACACCTTC. This encodes CASSQGWVLQGSKGYGYTF.